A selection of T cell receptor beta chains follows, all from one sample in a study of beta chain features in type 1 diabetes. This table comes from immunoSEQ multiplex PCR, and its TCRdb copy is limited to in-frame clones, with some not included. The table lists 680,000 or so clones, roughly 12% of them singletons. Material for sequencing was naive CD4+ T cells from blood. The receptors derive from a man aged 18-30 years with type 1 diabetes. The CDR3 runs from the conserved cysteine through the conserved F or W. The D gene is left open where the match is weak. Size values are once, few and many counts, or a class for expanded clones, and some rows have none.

CDR3aa: CSVGKESLGYGYTF
CDR3nt: TGCAGCGTTGGAAAGGAATCGTTAGGCTATGGCTACACCTTC
d_gene: .
v_gene: TRBV29-1
j_gene: TRBJ1-2
abundance: .

CDR3aa: CASSQTGESYEQYF
CDR3nt: TGTGCCAGCAGCCAGACAGGGGAGTCTTACGAGCAGTACTTC
d_gene: TRBD1
v_gene: TRBV9
j_gene: TRBJ2-7
abundance: few

CDR3aa: CAPPEEQGAGETQYF
CDR3nt: TGTGCCCCCCCAGAGGAACAGGGGGCAGGAGAGACCCAGTACTTC
d_gene: .
v_gene: TRBV21-1
j_gene: TRBJ2-5
abundance: few

CDR3aa: CASSYGTGGGEQYF
CDR3nt: TGTGCCAGCAGTTACGGGACAGGGGGCGGAGAGCAGTACTTC
d_gene: TRBD1
v_gene: TRBV6-5
j_gene: TRBJ2-7
abundance: few

CDR3aa: CASTPPWESSNTEAFF
CDR3nt: TGTGCCAGCACGCCCCCGTGGGAGAGCTCGAACACTGAAGCTTTCTTT
d_gene: .
v_gene: TRBV13
j_gene: TRBJ1-1
abundance: .

CDR3aa: CASKQGSDGYTF
CDR3nt: TGTGCCAGCAAACAAGGGTCCGATGGCTACACCTTC
d_gene: .
v_gene: TRBV2
j_gene: TRBJ1-2
abundance: .

CDR3aa: CASSLVRDRGSTDTQYF
CDR3nt: TGTGCCAGCAGCTTAGTTAGGGACAGGGGCAGTACAGATACGCAGTATTTT
d_gene: TRBD1
v_gene: TRBV7-8
j_gene: TRBJ2-3
abundance: few

CDR3aa: CASSPLGTGNNQPQHF
CDR3nt: TGCGCCAGCAGCCCCTTGGGGACAGGGAACAATCAGCCCCAGCATTTT
d_gene: TRBD1
v_gene: TRBV5-1
j_gene: TRBJ1-5
abundance: .

CDR3aa: CASRERGDAEKLFF
CDR3nt: TGTGCCAGCAGGGAGAGGGGAGACGCTGAAAAACTGTTTTTT
d_gene: .
v_gene: TRBV13
j_gene: TRBJ1-4
abundance: few

CDR3aa: CASSPTGSYEQYF
CDR3nt: TGTGCCAGCAGCCCGACAGGCTCCTACGAGCAGTACTTC
d_gene: .
v_gene: TRBV5-6
j_gene: TRBJ2-7
abundance: few

CDR3aa: CASQGNTEAFF
CDR3nt: TGTGCCTCACAGGGGAACACTGAAGCTTTCTTT
d_gene: .
v_gene: TRBV30
j_gene: TRBJ1-1
abundance: .

CDR3aa: CAWSVEANTEAFF
CDR3nt: TGTGCCTGGAGTGTGGAGGCTAACACTGAAGCTTTCTTT
d_gene: .
v_gene: TRBV30
j_gene: TRBJ1-1
abundance: few

CDR3aa: CASSVAWDHMNTEAFF
CDR3nt: TGTGCCAGCAGCGTAGCATGGGACCACATGAACACTGAAGCTTTCTTT
d_gene: .
v_gene: TRBV9
j_gene: TRBJ1-1
abundance: .

CDR3aa: CASSQIRETEAFF
CDR3nt: TGTGCCAGCAGCCAAATTAGAGAGACTGAAGCTTTCTTT
d_gene: .
v_gene: TRBV14
j_gene: TRBJ1-1
abundance: .

CDR3aa: CASSPPPGTVPYEQYF
CDR3nt: TGTGCCAGCAGCCCTCCTCCGGGGACAGTTCCCTACGAGCAGTACTTC
d_gene: TRBD1
v_gene: TRBV5-4
j_gene: TRBJ2-7
abundance: few

CDR3aa: CASSPFGLSEKLFF
CDR3nt: TGTGCCAGCAGCCCTTTCGGCTTGAGTGAAAAACTGTTTTTT
d_gene: .
v_gene: TRBV11-2
j_gene: TRBJ1-4
abundance: few

CDR3aa: CASRRLAEENEQFF
CDR3nt: TGCGCCAGCAGGCGACTAGCGGAGGAGAATGAGCAGTTCTTC
d_gene: TRBD2
v_gene: TRBV5-1
j_gene: TRBJ2-1
abundance: .

CDR3aa: CAWIPGHNYGYTF
CDR3nt: TGTGCCTGGATTCCCGGACACAACTATGGCTACACCTTC
d_gene: .
v_gene: TRBV30
j_gene: TRBJ1-2
abundance: .

CDR3aa: CASRSSDGYNEQFF
CDR3nt: TGTGCCAGCAGGTCCTCGGACGGCTACAATGAGCAGTTCTTC
d_gene: .
v_gene: TRBV2
j_gene: TRBJ2-1
abundance: .

CDR3aa: CSVGVGRGIQETQYF
CDR3nt: TGCAGCGTTGGAGTCGGACGAGGGATCCAAGAGACCCAGTACTTC
d_gene: .
v_gene: TRBV29-1
j_gene: TRBJ2-5
abundance: few

CDR3aa: CASSEQSGQFF
CDR3nt: TGTGCCAGCAGTGAACAGTCAGGGCAGTTCTTC
d_gene: .
v_gene: TRBV2
j_gene: TRBJ2-1
abundance: .

CDR3aa: CASSPHTTSWGYTF
CDR3nt: TGTGCCAGCAGCCCCCACACGACGAGTTGGGGCTACACCTTC
d_gene: .
v_gene: TRBV7-9
j_gene: TRBJ1-2
abundance: few

CDR3aa: CASSLPGYGYTF
CDR3nt: TGTGCCAGCAGCTTACCAGGGTATGGCTACACCTTC
d_gene: .
v_gene: TRBV11-1
j_gene: TRBJ1-2
abundance: .

CDR3aa: CASGGLGTVSEQYF
CDR3nt: TGTGCCAGCGGGGGATTAGGGACGGTTAGCGAGCAGTACTTC
d_gene: .
v_gene: TRBV2
j_gene: TRBJ2-7
abundance: .

CDR3aa: CASSIGTEAFF
CDR3nt: TGTGCCAGCAGTATAGGTACTGAAGCTTTCTTT
d_gene: .
v_gene: TRBV6-5
j_gene: TRBJ1-1
abundance: few

CDR3aa: CASSVDQGGSPLHF
CDR3nt: TGTGCCAGCAGCGTAGACCAGGGTGGCTCACCCCTCCACTTT
d_gene: .
v_gene: TRBV9
j_gene: TRBJ1-6
abundance: .

CDR3aa: CASSIKGPESSYEQYF
CDR3nt: TGTGCCAGTAGTATAAAAGGCCCGGAAAGCTCCTACGAGCAGTACTTC
d_gene: .
v_gene: TRBV19
j_gene: TRBJ2-7
abundance: .

CDR3aa: CASSAPPGQGNTIYF
CDR3nt: TGTGCCAGCAGCGCACCCCCGGGACAGGGAAACACCATATATTTT
d_gene: TRBD1
v_gene: TRBV9
j_gene: TRBJ1-3
abundance: few

CDR3aa: CASSLDWGTYEQYF
CDR3nt: TGTGCCAGCAGCTTAGATTGGGGCACCTACGAGCAGTACTTC
d_gene: .
v_gene: TRBV7-6
j_gene: TRBJ2-7
abundance: .

CDR3aa: CASSSPGGSWHF
CDR3nt: TGTGCCAGCAGTTCGCCGGGAGGATCCTGGCATTTT
d_gene: .
v_gene: TRBV6-1
j_gene: TRBJ1-5
abundance: few

CDR3aa: CATSRDQVVPRFF
CDR3nt: TGTGCCACCAGCAGAGATCAAGTCGTCCCCAGGTTCTTC
d_gene: .
v_gene: TRBV15
j_gene: TRBJ1-2
abundance: .

CDR3aa: CASSLGVGGGGTGELFF
CDR3nt: TGTGCCAGCAGCTTAGGAGTAGGGGGCGGCGGCACCGGGGAGCTGTTTTTT
d_gene: TRBD1
v_gene: TRBV7-2
j_gene: TRBJ2-2
abundance: few

CDR3aa: CASSLGTADTQYF
CDR3nt: TGCGCCAGCAGCTTGGGGACAGCTGATACGCAGTATTTT
d_gene: .
v_gene: TRBV5-1
j_gene: TRBJ2-3
abundance: .

CDR3aa: CSAARAGGAGTGELFF
CDR3nt: TGCAGCGCGGCCAGAGCGGGGGGCGCAGGAACCGGGGAGCTGTTTTTT
d_gene: TRBD2
v_gene: TRBV29-1
j_gene: TRBJ2-2
abundance: .

CDR3aa: CASSRTGTSNEQFF
CDR3nt: TGCGCCAGCAGTCGTACCGGGACTAGCAATGAGCAGTTCTTC
d_gene: TRBD2
v_gene: TRBV10-2
j_gene: TRBJ2-1
abundance: .

CDR3aa: CASSLASGAGGELFF
CDR3nt: TGTGCCAGCAGCTTGGCGTCAGGGGCGGGCGGGGAGCTGTTTTTT
d_gene: .
v_gene: TRBV5-4
j_gene: TRBJ2-2
abundance: .

CDR3aa: CASKGAGKRETQYF
CDR3nt: TGCGCCAGTAAGGGGGCGGGAAAGCGGGAGACCCAGTACTTC
d_gene: .
v_gene: TRBV4-1
j_gene: TRBJ2-5
abundance: .

CDR3aa: CASSILQGVEETQYF
CDR3nt: TGCGCCAGCAGCATCCTACAGGGAGTGGAGGAGACCCAGTACTTC
d_gene: .
v_gene: TRBV5-1
j_gene: TRBJ2-5
abundance: .

CDR3aa: CASSEGISGLQHF
CDR3nt: TGTGCCAGCAGTGAAGGTATTTCCGGCCTCCAGCATTTT
d_gene: .
v_gene: TRBV2
j_gene: TRBJ1-5
abundance: .

CDR3aa: CASSSARFGLVGQETQYF
CDR3nt: TGTGCCAGCAGCTCCGCGCGATTTGGACTAGTTGGTCAAGAGACCCAGTACTTC
d_gene: TRBD2
v_gene: TRBV5-8
j_gene: TRBJ2-5
abundance: few